One and the same sample provided the 32 T cell receptor beta chains below, sequenced in a study of T cell repertoires in cytomegalovirus infection (dated by TCRdb to the late 2010s). Sequencing instrument: Illumina HiSeq 1500. TCRdb trimmed public reads at Q25 via fastp, called clones via MiXCR and kept in-frame beta chains. Each entry merges the rows of one CDR3 protein and shows their most common DNA and genes. The sample records approximately 500,000 distinct CDR3 sequences, approximately 11% of which are singletons. The top ten constitute about 10% of the sample. The material sequenced was PBMCs. These TCRs come from a human donor in good health (CMV status not recorded). Some clones in this sample may be carry-over from other donors' samples.

This clonotype was observed many times. The rearrangement uses TRBV6-1 and TRBJ2-5; TRBD2 aligns across 9 bases. The CDR3 is 14 residues long. The germline CDR1 and CDR2 sequences are MNHNS and SASEGT. J lost 1 base, V lost 4 bases, and 1 base had no gene match. The CDR3 region is CASSVLAGQETQYF. The DNA of the CDR3 is TGTGCCAGCAGTGTACTAGCGGGCCAAGAGACCCAGTACTTC.

This clonotype was counted ten times or more. For the CDR3, the DNA is TGTGCCAGTAGTTGGGTAAGCGTGGGAAACACTGAAGCTTTCTTT. It translates to CASSWVSVGNTEAFF. V is TRBV19 and J is TRBJ1-1, with D uncertain. Per germline, CDR1 LNHDA and CDR2 SQIVND (reference sequence). The length of the CDR3 is 15 residues. V lost 5 bases, J lost 2 bases, and 15 bases lay in between.

This clonotype was seen repeatedly, ten times or more. The chain combines TRBV19 with TRBJ1-2, with 8 bases lining up with TRBD1. CDR1 is LNHDA, CDR2 SQIVND, per germline (reference sequence). CDR3 length equals 15 residues. V lost 11 bases, J lost 6 bases, and 17 bases stayed unmatched. The CDR3 spells CAGGKTGAYPHGYTF. The CDR3 DNA reads TGTGCCGGGGGGAAGACAGGGGCCTATCCCCATGGCTACACCTTC.

This clonotype was counted ten times or more. The chain employs TRBV19 and TRBJ1-5; TRBD1 might be the D (6 bases). Trimming shortened V by 3 bases and J by 2 bases, and 8 bases separated the two germline ends. Germline V gene data show CDR1 as LNHDA and CDR2 as SQIVND (reference sequence). The CDR3 totals 14 residues. The CDR3 DNA sequence: TGTGCCAGTAGTATTCAGGGGCGCAATCAGCCCCAGCATTTT. This codes for CASSIQGRNQPQHF. Combining the CDR3 with reference TRBV19 and TRBJ1-5 gives the whole variable domain DGGITQSPKYLFRKEGQNVTLSCEQNLNHDAMYWYRQDPGQGLRLIYYSQIVNDFQKGDIAEGYSVSREKKESFPLTVTSAQKNPTAFYLCASSIQGRNQPQHFGDGTRLSIL.

This clonotype appeared many times. As DNA, the CDR3 is TGTGCCAGCAGCGCCACGGACAGGGGAGGCTACACCTTC. Translating it yields CASSATDRGGYTF. The V gene is TRBV7-3, the J gene TRBJ1-2; the match to TRBD1 covers 9 bases. The length of the CDR3 is 13 residues. J gave up 8 bases and V 5 bases, and 6 bases lay outside the gene matches. Germline V CDR1 and CDR2: SGHTA, FQGTGA. Using reference TRBV7-3 and TRBJ1-2 for the parts outside the CDR3, the full variable domain is GAGVSQTPSNKVTEKGKYVELRCDPISGHTALYWYRQSLGQGPEFLIYFQGTGAADDSGLPNDRFFAVRPEGSVSTLKIQRTERGDSAVYLCASSATDRGGYTFGSGTRLTVV.

This clonotype was seen repeatedly, ten times or more. The chain carries TRBV20-1 and TRBJ1-2, with D possibly matching TRBD1 (5 bases). The CDR3 covers 14 residues. Deletions cut 5 bases from V and 2 bases from J, with 15 bases between. Germline CDR1 and CDR2: DFQATT and SNEGSKA (reference sequence). This CDR3 reads CSAWSGAANYGYTF. The CDR3 DNA is TGCAGTGCTTGGTCCGGGGCAGCGAACTATGGCTACACCTTC.

This clonotype was seen more than once but under ten times. The chain joins TRBV11-2 to TRBJ1-2, with no clear D. Germline V gene sequence: CDR1 SGHAT, CDR2 FQNNGV. V was pared by 6 bases and J by 4 bases, with 15 bases between. The CDR3 is made up of 14 amino acids. CDR3 loop: CASRREGSSYGYTF. CDR3 bases: TGTGCCAGCAGACGGGAGGGTTCTAGCTATGGCTACACCTTC.

This clonotype has at least ten counts. The chain links TRBV7-9 to TRBJ1-4; D unclear. The V gene lost 1 base and the J gene lost 7 bases, with 13 bases spanning the gap. Germline V lookup: CDR1 SEHNR, CDR2 FQNEAQ (reference sequence). This CDR3 is 15 amino acids long. The CDR3 here is CASSLVGPPGEKLFF. The CDR3 nucleotides are TGTGCCAGCAGCTTAGTGGGCCCCCCGGGTGAAAAACTGTTTTTT.

The sample holds many counts of this clonotype. The gene calls are TRBV7-9 and TRBJ1-3; D unclear. The CDR3 spans 17 residues. Looked up from germline, CDR1 is SEHNR and CDR2 is FQNEAQ (reference sequence). V dropped 1 base and J dropped 0 bases, with 13 bases sitting between them. CDR3 DNA: TGTGCCAGCAGCTTAGGTGGGCAGAGGCGCTCTGGAAACACCATATATTTT. Its protein is CASSLGGQRRSGNTIYF.

There are a few counts of this clonotype. The chain is built from TRBV11-1 and TRBJ2-4; D is tentatively TRBD1 or TRBD2 (5 bases each). This CDR3 spans 13 amino acids. Trimming took 5 bases from V and 9 from J, leaving 14 bases between them. In germline, CDR1 is SGHAT, CDR2 FQDESV (reference sequence). The CDR3 here is CASSPGTAGIQYF. The CDR3 region has the DNA TGTGCCAGCAGCCCTGGGACCGCCGGCATTCAGTACTTC.

V gene TRBV29-1 combines with J gene TRBJ2-5; no definite D call. Trimming shortened V by 1 base and J by 4 bases, and 7 bases separated the two germline ends. The CDR3 covers 12 residues. CDR1 and CDR2 (germline): SQVTM, ANQGSEA. The DNA of the CDR3 is TGCAGCGTTGAAGCAGTCCGAGAGACCCAGTACTTC. As protein: CSVEAVRETQYF.

This chain joins TRBV5-1 and TRBJ2-1; D is unresolved. Per germline, CDR1 SGHRS and CDR2 YFSETQ. Trimming removed 1 base from V and 0 bases from J, with 11 bases in between. This CDR3 region has 16 residues. The CDR3 protein is CASSLKQPSSYNEQFF. CDR3 sequence (DNA): TGCGCCAGCAGCTTGAAGCAGCCCAGCTCCTACAATGAGCAGTTCTTC.

This rearrangement joins TRBV20-1 to TRBJ1-5; 7 bases fit TRBD1. The CDR3 has 14 residues. Germline lookup yields CDR1 DFQATT and CDR2 SNEGSKA (reference sequence). Germline trimming cut 4 bases from V and 4 bases from J; bases unmatched to any gene: 7. CDR3 sequence (DNA): TGCAGTGCTACCACAGACAGGGCGAATCAGCCCCAGCATTTT. It yields the protein CSATTDRANQPQHF.

This clonotype came up many times. This rearrangement joins TRBV28 to TRBJ2-1; D may be TRBD2 (5 bases). Germline-derived CDR1 and CDR2 are MDHEN and SYDVKM. Trimming pared 4 bases from V and 0 bases from J, leaving 13 bases between. The CDR3 has 16 residues. The CDR3 region is CASSSSSGFSYNEQFF. CDR3 coding DNA: TGTGCCAGCAGTTCATCAAGCGGATTCTCCTACAATGAGCAGTTCTTC.

This clonotype was picked up many times. The V gene is TRBV28, the J gene TRBJ2-3; tentatively, D is TRBD1 (6 bases). This CDR3 is built from 17 residues. CDR1 is MDHEN and CDR2 is SYDVKM in the germline V gene. Trimming took 10 bases from V and 0 from J, leaving 23 bases between them. The CDR3 DNA sequence: TGTGCCACCCAGCCGCAGGGGTTCGACGCTAGCACAGATACGCAGTATTTT. It is translated as CATQPQGFDASTDTQYF.

In regard to this clonotype: This may be a read error, as it is one base from a much larger clone. Here the CDR3 omits its conserved ending phenylalanine or tryptophan, so a read error is the likely source. This chain joins TRBV28 and TRBJ1-1; D gene uncertain. Germline V gene lookup returns CDR1 MDHEN and CDR2 SYDVKM. The CDR3 loop spans 15 amino acids. The CDR3, as DNA: TGTGCCAGCACTTTAGGGTCGGTCCTAAACACTGAAGCTTTCTTG. Its protein product is CASTLGSVLNTEAFL.

V and J are TRBV7-2 and TRBJ2-3, with 7 bases aligning to TRBD2. Germline V gene data show CDR1 as SGHTA and CDR2 as FQGNSA. The ends lost 3 bases at V and 2 bases at J; junction bases unmatched: 17. The CDR3 is made up of 19 amino acids. Written as DNA, the CDR3 is TGTGCCAGCAGCTTGTGGCGGGAGAACCCCTTCATTCCCACAGATACGCAGTATTTT. This encodes CASSLWRENPFIPTDTQYF.

This clonotype was detected many times. The chain is built from TRBV7-2 and TRBJ2-5, with a weak D call TRBD2 (5 bases). The CDR3 totals 14 residues. V was cut by 5 bases and J by 5 bases, with 15 bases left in between. CDR1 and CDR2 from the germline V gene are SGHTA and FQGNSA. This CDR3 reads CASSRTAGRETQYF. The CDR3 nucleotides read TGTGCCAGCAGCCGGACGGCGGGTCGGGAGACCCAGTACTTC.

Many counts were recorded for this clonotype. This chain connects TRBV28 to TRBJ1-4; D is possibly TRBD1 (6 bases). Germline CDR1 reads MDHEN; CDR2 reads SYDVKM. The CDR3 runs 14 residues. Between the trimmed V and J ends, which lost 4 bases and 5 bases, there was a span of 11 bases. The CDR3 region is CASSSVGTNEKLFF. DNA for the CDR3: TGTGCCAGCAGTTCCGTCGGGACAAATGAAAAACTGTTTTTT.

This clonotype was counted between two and nine times. The chain joins TRBV5-6 to TRBJ2-7; TRBD2 is a possible D gene (6 bases). The germline V gene encodes CDR1 SGHDT and CDR2 YYEEEE. The ends were cut back, 4 bases at V and 1 base at J, with 12 bases in the middle. This CDR3 contains 14 residues. The CDR3 here is CASSGLTESYEQYF. For the CDR3, the DNA is TGTGCCAGCAGCGGACTAACTGAATCCTACGAGCAGTACTTC.

Details on this clonotype: A much bigger clone sits one base away, suggesting this may be a read error. This chain links TRBV15 with TRBJ1-4; D gene uncertain. The CDR3 contains 10 residues. The germline V gene encodes CDR1 LNHNV and CDR2 YYDKDF (reference sequence). The V and J ends lost 6 bases and 10 bases respectively, with 6 bases between them. CDR3 protein: CATRSGKLFF. DNA for the CDR3: TGTGCCACCAGGAGTGGAAAACTGTTTTTT.

This clonotype was observed many times. The chain uses TRBV12-3 or TRBV12-4 and TRBJ1-4; TRBD1 matches at 7 bases. V dropped 4 bases and J dropped 7; count of bases not matched to a gene: 9. The CDR3 contains 15 residues. The CDR3 DNA reads TGTGCCAGCAGTTCCTGGACAGGACGGGGTGAAAAACTGTTTTTT. This encodes CASSSWTGRGEKLFF.

This clonotype was seen many times. The chain recombines TRBV2 with TRBJ2-5; TRBD1 is a possible D gene (6 bases). Germline V gene lookup returns CDR1 SNHLY and CDR2 FYNNEI. Trimming took 7 bases from V and 5 from J, leaving 14 bases between them. This CDR3 spans 13 amino acids. DNA for the CDR3: TGTGCCAGCAACAAGGACAGTCGGGAGACCCAGTACTTC. Translated, it gives CASNKDSRETQYF.

Only a few counts were recorded for this clonotype. The rearrangement joins TRBV7-6 to TRBJ2-1; maybe TRBD1 (5 bases). This CDR3 comprises 16 residues. Germline V lookup: CDR1 SGHVS, CDR2 FNYEAQ. V was clipped by 2 bases and J by 0 bases, with 11 bases between them. In nucleotides, the CDR3 is TGTGCCAGCAGCTTAAATGCAGGGTCCTCCTACAATGAGCAGTTCTTC. This sequence encodes CASSLNAGSSYNEQFF.

The sample holds a few counts of this clonotype. The J gene is TRBJ2-7, the V gene TRBV4-2; D could derive from TRBD1 or TRBD2 (6 bases each). The V end lost 0 bases, the J end lost 2 bases, and 14 bases lay between the germline ends. Germline V lookup: CDR1 LGHNA, CDR2 YNFKEQ. This CDR3 has 16 amino acids. The CDR3 protein is CASSQDEGGLTYEQYF. The CDR3 DNA is TGTGCCAGCAGCCAAGATGAGGGGGGCCTGACCTACGAGCAGTACTTC.

This clonotype was seen more than once but under ten times. CDR3 DNA sequence: TGTGCCAGCAGCCTTGGGCACTATGCAGACAATGAGCAGTTCTTC. Its protein product is CASSLGHYADNEQFF. The chain has TRBV11-2 and TRBJ2-1; no definite D call. Between the trimmed V and J ends, which lost 5 bases and 5 bases, there was a span of 16 bases. Germline CDR1 is SGHAT and CDR2 is FQNNGV. This CDR3 is built from 15 residues.

In this sample, this clonotype turned up many times. This chain links TRBV20-1 with TRBJ1-6; perhaps TRBD1 as D (6 bases). Germline CDR1 reads DFQATT; CDR2 reads SNEGSKA (reference sequence). Trimming left V 3 bases short and J 3 bases short, with 15 bases between. The CDR3 has 16 amino acids. The CDR3 DNA reads TGCAGTGCTAGGACCGGGACACCACACTATAATTCACCCCTCCACTTT. Translated: CSARTGTPHYNSPLHF.

This clonotype was counted ten times or more. The chain employs TRBV14 and TRBJ2-1; 14 bases are shared with TRBD2. The CDR3 runs to 20 residues. Germline CDR1 SGHDN, CDR2 FVKESK. After removal of 2 bases from V and 0 bases from J, the junction contained 9 bases not matched to a gene. Written as DNA, the CDR3 is TGTGCCAGCAGCCAATTGGGACTAGCGGGAGTTCCAAGCTCCTACAATGAGCAGTTCTTC. This encodes CASSQLGLAGVPSSYNEQFF.

This clonotype was seen many times. The rearrangement uses TRBV10-3 and TRBJ2-2; TRBD1 matches 11 bases. V was clipped by 4 bases and J by 4 bases; unmatched bases: 2. The CDR3 runs 15 residues. Per the germline V gene, CDR1 is ENHRY and CDR2 is SYGVKD. The CDR3 sequence is CAISAGQGATGELFF. The CDR3 DNA reads as TGTGCCATCAGTGCCGGACAGGGGGCCACCGGGGAGCTGTTTTTT.

This clonotype was seen at least ten times. The chain carries TRBV12-5 and TRBJ1-1; D uncertain. Trimming cost V 2 bases and J 8 bases, with 12 bases left between them. The CDR3 extends over 13 amino acids. Germline CDR1 reads LGHNT; CDR2 reads FRNRAP. As DNA, the CDR3 is TGTGCTAGTGGTTTGAACGGACGAGGGGAAGCTTTCTTT. It is translated as CASGLNGRGEAFF.

The rearrangement uses TRBV7-3 and TRBJ2-1; possibly TRBD2 for D (5 bases). The V end was cut by 5 bases, the J end by 2 bases, with 19 bases between. The V gene's germline CDR1 is SGHTA and CDR2 FQGTGA. The CDR3 sequence is 17 residues long. As DNA, the CDR3 is TGTGCCAGCAGCCCAAGCTTATCGGGGAGAACCTACAATGAGCAGTTCTTC. Protein product: CASSPSLSGRTYNEQFF.

The chain joins TRBV19 to TRBJ1-2, with D possibly TRBD1 on 6 matching bases. With 3 bases removed from V and 4 bases from J, the gap between germline ends came to 9 bases. The CDR3 length is 13 residues. The germline gives CDR1 LNHDA, CDR2 SQIVND (reference sequence). For the CDR3, the DNA is TGTGCCAGTAGTATGACAGGCTCCTATGGCTACACCTTC. It yields the protein CASSMTGSYGYTF.